Reported below is one T cell receptor beta chain. Its recognized antigen is unknown. Base-call qualities are not available, and no considerably larger clone is one nucleotide away. This sample was included in a study of metastatic and nonmetastatic thyroid tumors (dated by TCRdb to the early 2020s). Regarding the study in general: Repertoires from peripheral blood and from tumor or nodule tissue samples of malignant and benign thyroid patients were compared.

The study at large found these results: TCR beta diversity was reported as significantly higher in malignant tumors than in benign nodules, in both blood and tumor samples.

Before undergoing thyroid surgery, none of the patients had been given any kind of treatment. Patient clinical samples collected from about 2011 to 2018 were retrospectively analysed using T-cell receptor beta sequencing. CDR1 and CDR2 were assigned from the germline V gene as WSHSY and SAAADI. Spanning cysteine to phenylalanine, the CDR3 consists of 13 amino acids. The sequence is cut down to CDR3 DNA, 39 bases in frame from base 1. V and J are truncated by 5 bases and 6 bases respectively, leaving an intervening sequence of 13 bases. Receptors were amplified or captured by PCR. Instrument used: Illumina HiSeq 4000. The TCR beta-chain CDR3 region of each patient was profiled by high-throughput sequencing. The paper's processing steps were these. A classifier to discriminate distant-metastatic papillary thyroid cancer patients was built from CDR3 differences across clinicopathological groups. Repertoire diversity was assessed with the Shannon index, and tumor-blood repertoire similarity with the Morisita-Horn index. The raw public data were reprocessed by TCRdb itself: fastp quality trimming at Q25, MiXCR clonotype calling, in-frame beta chains only. Clone size and V and J calls follow TCRdb, not the original study. In all, the sample holds more than 70,000 clones, and approximately 9% of those were seen once. The ten biggest clones cover under 9% of the sample.

The specimen was blood. The clonotype comes from a female donor with papillary thyroid cancer or a benign thyroid nodule (not recorded which). Some clones in this sample may be carry-over from other donors' samples. Here the chain combines TRBV10-2 and TRBJ1-2, with the D gene not confidently named. The CDR3: CASSNRSLDGYTF. The nucleotide sequence reads TGCGCCAGCAGTAACCGGAGCTTGGATGGCTACACCTTC.